Below, 5 T cell receptor beta chains from the same sample are listed, as sequenced in a study of PD-1 blockade in mismatch repair-deficient tumors. The data were produced by immunoSEQ multiplex PCR, yet TCRdb's version contains in-frame clones alone and is incomplete. In the table there are about 120,000 clones, roughly 86% of which are singletons. The specimen comprised peripheral blood, sampled 70 to 73 weeks after starting pembrolizumab. Receptors were obtained from an adult with mismatch repair-deficient cancer.

This clone has more than one count but fewer than ten. V is TRBV30 and J is TRBJ1-1; 10 bases map to TRBD1. V lost 5 bases and J lost 1; bases outside the gene matches: 1. Germline assignment: CDR1 GTSNPN and CDR2 SVGIG (reference sequence). This CDR3 is 13 amino acids long. DNA for the CDR3: TGTGCCTGGTGGACAGGGGGGAACACTGAAGCTTTCTTT. Its translation: CAWWTGGNTEAFF.

This chain links TRBV6-1 with TRBJ2-5, with D perhaps matching TRBD1 or TRBD2 (7 bases each). CDR3 length equals 12 residues. The V and J ends lost 6 bases and 5 bases respectively, with 10 bases between them. Germline values: CDR1 MNHNS, CDR2 SASEGT. In DNA form, the CDR3 reads TGTGCCAGCAGCAGGGGGGGTGAGACCCAGTACTTC. Translating gives CASSRGGETQYF.

The V and J genes are TRBV7-2 and TRBJ2-4; weak D call: TRBD1 (5 bases). This CDR3 has 15 residues. V shed 4 bases and J shed 0 bases, with 10 bases lying between them. Germline CDR1 and CDR2: SGHTA and FQGNSA. Written as DNA, the CDR3 is TGTGCCAGCAGCTCAGACAGTCTAGCCAAAAACATTCAGTACTTC. This translates into CASSSDSLAKNIQYF.

V usage is TRBV28 and J usage is TRBJ2-1, with 10 positions matching TRBD1. The CDR3 runs 16 residues. V lost 5 bases, J lost 6 bases, and 10 bases stayed unmatched. CDR1 and CDR2 (germline): MDHEN, SYDVKM. CDR3 loop: CASSTVRTGGSNEQFF. As DNA, the CDR3 is TGTGCCAGCAGTACGGTCAGGACAGGGGGGAGCAATGAGCAGTTCTTC.

This chain connects TRBV27 to TRBJ2-1; D ambiguous. The CDR3 totals 13 residues. V lost 3 bases, J lost 6 bases, and 9 bases lay in between. The germline V gene has CDR1 MNHEY and CDR2 SMNVEV (reference sequence). CDR3 region: CASSFLDGNEQFF. CDR3 in DNA: TGTGCCAGCAGTTTTCTGGACGGCAATGAGCAGTTCTTC.